This TCR beta chain was sequenced in a study of T cell repertoires in cytomegalovirus infection. Turning to the study itself: Public TCR beta signatures marked donors with CMV infection and the matching HLA. Study results and limitations: Of the TCR beta families, the public ones yielded a cumulative frequency that identified carriers of CMV plus the relevant HLA. Within the response measured ex vivo, HLA-C-restricted CMV-specific TCR beta clonotypes were dominant.

On this clonotype: The antigen remains undetermined.

Using its own MiXCR run on the reads, TCRdb lists one record per CDR3 protein. The table includes around 770,000 distinct CDR3 sequences, about 28% detected once. The V gene's germline CDR1 is SGHTS and CDR2 YDEGEE. Trimming pared 0 bases from V and 5 bases from J, leaving 11 bases between. CDR3 size: 15 residues. This TCR was sampled from a human donor in good health (CMV status not recorded). Some clones in this sample may be carry-over from other donors' samples. The chain couples TRBV5-8 to TRBJ1-4; D uncertain. This sample comprised cultured CD8+ T cells from PBMCs, obtained from culture after CMV antigen stimulation. The CDR3 sequence: CASSLEGRRNEKLFF. CDR3 coding DNA: TGTGCCAGCAGCTTGGAAGGACGAAGGAATGAAAAACTGTTTTTT.